The present T cell receptor beta chain was sequenced within a study of early T cells in non-severe SARS-CoV-2 infection. Deletions cut 0 bases from V and 7 bases from J, with 15 bases between. The CDR3 sequence is 14 residues long. Per germline, CDR1 GTSNPN and CDR2 SVGIG (reference sequence). Whole-study results and caveats: VDJdb matching, biased toward anti-spike CD8 responses, missed private and CD4 specificities.

Unique molecular identifiers were added to individual cDNA molecules. TCRdb analysed the 5' RACE reads with MiXCR anew, one entry per CDR3 protein. The sample lists approximately 67,000 distinct CDR3 sequences, roughly 12% occurring once. A remark on this clonotype: Its antigen is as yet unknown.

This chain links TRBV30 with TRBJ2-5; D possibly uses TRBD1 or TRBD2 (5 bases each). Sequences were obtained from whole blood. The TCR originated in an adult who was a healthcare worker with PCR-confirmed SARS-CoV-2 infection or an uninfected control (not recorded which). The CDR3 sequence: CAWSVLDMGVTQYF. Here the CDR3 DNA reads TGTGCCTGGAGTGTACTGGACATGGGGGTGACCCAGTACTTC.